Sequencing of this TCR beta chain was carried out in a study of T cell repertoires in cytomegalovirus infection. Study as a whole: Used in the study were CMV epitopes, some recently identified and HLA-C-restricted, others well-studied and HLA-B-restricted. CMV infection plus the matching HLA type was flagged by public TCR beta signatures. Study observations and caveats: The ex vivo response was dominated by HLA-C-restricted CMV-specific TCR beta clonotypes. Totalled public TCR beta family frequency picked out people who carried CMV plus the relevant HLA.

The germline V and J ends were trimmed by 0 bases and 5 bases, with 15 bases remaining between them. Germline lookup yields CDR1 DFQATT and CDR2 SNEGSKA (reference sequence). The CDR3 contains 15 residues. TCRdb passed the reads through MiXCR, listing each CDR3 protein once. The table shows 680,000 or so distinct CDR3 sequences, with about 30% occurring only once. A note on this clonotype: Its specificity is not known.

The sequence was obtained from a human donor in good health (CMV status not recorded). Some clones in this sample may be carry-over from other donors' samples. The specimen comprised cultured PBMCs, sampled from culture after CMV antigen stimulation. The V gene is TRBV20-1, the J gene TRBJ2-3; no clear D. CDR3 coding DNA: TGCAGTGCTAGAGATCCCCTCTCGCGGCTAGATACGCAGTATTTT. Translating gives CSARDPLSRLDTQYF.